This TCR beta chain was captured in a study of cytomegalovirus exposure and HLA in healthy donors (dated by TCRdb to the late 2010s). About the investigation overall: An earlier analysis of more than 550 of the donors reported about 260 Gb of sequence data and 95 million to 140 million unique TCR beta sequences obtained from about 170 million T cells. Donor age, sex, ethnicity and CMV serostatus were compiled together with the repertoire data. The number of donors typed differed by locus, with about 629-630 for A, B, C, DRB1 and DQB1, around 560 for DQA1, about 610 for DPA1, and about 450 for DPB1. In a later genetic analysis, genome-wide SNP genotypes for about 65% of the 666 donors were used, and that subset was treated as a discovery cohort. Rather than using new phenotypic data, the later analysis identified candidate immune exposures from TCR beta sequences and from how often those sequences occurred across donors. Along with the approximately 650-subject first cohort, a separate validation cohort of more than 90 different subjects was used. The study used immunosequencing to profile the T cell repertoires of more than 650 subjects and linked those repertoires to cytomegalovirus serostatus. To decide whether each TCR beta V gene segment behaved as functional or pseudogenic, an earlier analysis of approximately 600 of the donors relied on high-throughput TCR beta sequencing. In a later analysis, previously published TCR beta repertoires from several hundred donors were re-analyzed and high-resolution HLA genotyping was added so that TCR occurrence patterns could be studied. All discovery cohort repertoires had been generated using a single sequencing platform. To predict cytomegalovirus infection status, the study combined high-throughput TCR immunosequencing, statistical association of individual TCRs with disease status, and machine learning. Both class I and class II loci were covered by HLA typing, at four-digit resolution. An early release covering about 600 HLA-typed donors comprised about 320 gigabases of sequencing data and roughly 86 million unique TCR sequences. Four to six DR-DQ haplotypes were handled as single units for association and clustering because linkage in the cohort was strong. Among the roughly 400 genotyped donors, about 85% belonged to the genetic ancestry cluster associated with self-reported Caucasian donors. On average, roughly 240,000 unique TCR beta nucleotide sequences were sequenced per donor among several hundred genotyped donors of the cohort, with roughly 18% of those sequences being non-productive. The aim of the study was to test whether cataloging public T cell receptors could identify signatures of past pathogen exposure. Summary of the overall study and its limitations: Because the 87-base-pair reads could not distinguish some IMGT-functional V segments, including TRBV6-2 and TRBV6-3, those segments were excluded. When HLA alleles, especially DR and DQ, strongly co-occurred, attributing TCR associations to individual alleles was difficult. In an earlier analysis of approximately 590 of the donors, most TCR beta V segments were observed in productive rearrangements about 87% or about 30% of the time, broadly matching IMGT annotations. Because counts were too low, some 17 rarely observed V segments, including chromosome 9 orphons, were excluded from the earlier analysis of several hundred of the donors. Sequencing depth was assumed to be roughly uniform across donors in the presence/absence analyses, though that assumption may not hold. In a later genetic analysis, fewer N-insertions in productive TCRs were reported among donors in an Asian-associated ancestry cluster than the approximately 710-donor mean. This cohort had only TCR beta chains sequenced, and the lack of alpha or paired-chain data limited which features could be detected. While some public TCRs were present in many individuals, most TCR sequences turned up only very rarely across donors. The only immune exposure information available for the cohort was CMV serostatus. A cluster of highly shared sequence variants was judged likely to represent a technical artifact of the sequencing pipeline. A total of 150 to 200 TCR beta chains were listed by the study as associated with cytomegalovirus. A further reported finding was that TCR beta sequences accurately predicted the HLA-A and HLA-B alleles for most subjects in the first cohort. According to a later analysis, TCR association rates differed among HLA loci, with DRB1 alleles showing the most associated TCRs and HLA-C alleles showing the fewest. A later analysis associated about 17,000 TCR beta sequences with specific HLA alleles at a false discovery rate of 0.05. The classifier was reported to diagnose cytomegalovirus status with high specificity and sensitivity in both the original cohort and the validation cohort. In a later analysis, HLA-associated TCR beta chains showed more clonal expansion and lower generation probabilities than non-associated chains that were equally common. According to the authors, the approach could potentially be generalized to other disease states and immunological phenotypes. In a later genetic analysis, a missense DCLRE1C variant was associated with V-gene and J-gene trimming of TCR beta chains, and the association was replicated in an independent cohort. Several of the top co-occurrence clusters appeared to be linked to parvovirus B19, influenza, CMV and Epstein-Barr virus, according to a later analysis. Correlated functional status among segregating V segments might be attributable to linkage disequilibrium, but an unknown experimental factor could not be ruled out. HLA typing was unavailable for some donors at each locus, so association tests used only the typed subset. In vitro tests confirmed that a few of the cytomegalovirus-associated TCR beta chains recognize cytomegalovirus antigens. According to a later analysis, most CMV-associated TCR beta chains appeared to be HLA-restricted, and the HLA associations seemed to be driven largely by CMV exposure.

With respect to this clone: This receptor's antigen is unknown. One base away there is no much larger clone; base qualities are not given.

The method was the immunoSEQ multiplex PCR assay. For the multiplex PCR, a mixture combining 60 forward primers for TCR Vbeta segments and 13 reverse primers for TCR Jbeta segments was used. A multiplex PCR assay on genomic DNA amplified the CDR3 region of rearranged TCR beta genes. Amplified TCR beta libraries were sequenced as 87-base-pair reads on the Illumina HiSeq System. Per the original workflow: A later analysis counted about 80 million unique TCR beta chains across the 670 or so repertoires, and roughly 10 million of these chains were shared by at least two donors. To remove PCR and sequencing errors, raw reads were error-corrected and collapsed into unique sequences using a nearest-neighbor algorithm that merged closely related sequences. CDR3 sequences were aligned to IMGT reference sequences to assign V, D and J gene segments. For a sequence to be retained, a match of at least six nucleotides was required to both a V gene segment and a J gene segment. Rearrangements were classified as productive when the CDR3 lacked stop codons and remained in frame with V and J, and all other rearrangements were classified as non-productive. Following IMGT convention, CDR3 was defined as the stretch from the second conserved V-encoded cysteine to the conserved J-encoded phenylalanine. Sequences without an unambiguous match to a single V gene segment were excluded from the earlier analysis of about 600 of the donors. In an earlier analysis of several hundred of the donors, V segments were called functional above 56.7% productive rearrangements and were called segregating when the between-donor standard deviation exceeded 5%. A statistical classification framework was built for diagnosing cytomegalovirus status from the catalog of TCR beta chain sequences. In a later analysis, TCR nucleotide sequences were compared against IMGT/GENE-DB human TR gene sequences so that V and J genes could be assigned. The TCRdist pipeline was used in a later analysis to assign CDR3 sequences and most-parsimonious VDJ recombination scenarios. In a later analysis, every TCR beta chain was defined by the combination of its CDR3 amino acid sequence and its V-gene family, and reads without a unique V-gene family were dropped. A later analysis removed 600 or so highly shared, low-generation-probability nucleotide sequences to deal with suspected cross-contamination and a sequencing artifact. For each public chain, a later analysis derived a clonal expansion index from normalized ranks of inferred template counts within each repertoire. A later analysis computed generation probabilities with a VDJ recombination model fitted to out-of-frame rearrangements, and checked the results against IGoR. In a later analysis, TCR-TCR, TCR-HLA and TCR-CMV co-occurrence was scored with hypergeometric tests, and a repertoire-size bias correction was applied to TCR pairs. In a later analysis, false discovery rates were estimated by permuting HLA or CMV assignments 20 times. In a later analysis, co-occurring TCRs were grouped with DBSCAN, and TCRdist sequence similarity was added when clustering was performed within HLA-allele-positive subsets. Repertoires with fewer than 30,000 or more than 120,000 public chains were left out of co-occurrence clustering, as were about five repertoires with anomalous nucleotide sharing. The table comes from immuneACCESS by way of TCRdb, which keeps in-frame sequences with V and J called. Part of the clones is missing from these tables; in studies checked, under half for an unresolved V gene and the rest for unknown reasons. V and J calls and clone size are given by that table; D and trimming were obtained from the DNA. The sample contains 100,000 or so clones, around 67% of them found a single time. The ten top clones hold 2% to 3% of the sample.

The cohort was made up of approximately 700 healthy bone marrow donors. All cohort members were sampled while nominally healthy, although unrecorded immune exposures were likely present. The donor was CMV seronegative and belonged to the group of over 300 seronegative cohort members. A peripheral blood sample was collected from each donor, and TCR beta sequencing was performed on peripheral blood mononuclear cells. The Qiagen DNeasy Blood Extraction Kit was used to extract genomic DNA from the blood cell samples. The CDR3 spans 15 residues, from the cysteine through the phenylalanine. This entry keeps only the CDR3 DNA: 45 bases, framed from base 1. Relative to germline, V is missing 5 bases and J is missing 3 bases, with 5 bases of the junction outside any gene match. The germline V gene yields MNHEY for CDR1 and SVGAGI for CDR2.

Sequenced sample: PBMCs. The receptor was derived from a man in his fifties or sixties in good health and CMV-seronegative. The rearrangement combines TRBV6-5 with TRBJ2-3; 10 bases in the junction line up with TRBD1. The nucleotide sequence reads as follows: TGTGCCAGCAGTCCGGACAGGGGGATGACAGATACGCAGTATTTT. Its product reads: CASSPDRGMTDTQYF.